This is a list of T cell receptor beta chains from one sample in a study of cytomegalovirus exposure and HLA in healthy donors. Sequenced by immunoSEQ multiplex PCR; TCRdb stores in-frame clones only, minus some. Of 100,000 to 150,000 clones in the sample, under 20% were seen once. The specimen sequenced was PBMCs. The receptors shown here come from a female donor in good health and CMV-seropositive. Both conserved end residues are trimmed from each CDR3. Each record gives: clone size, V gene, J gene, CDR3 protein. Rows give clone size only sometimes, using once, few, many, or a class for an expanded clone.

NA,TRBV30,TRBJ1-2,AWSANRVSYT
few,TRBV28,TRBJ2-7,ASSLVGLAGDYEQY
NA,TRBV6-5,TRBJ2-1,ASSYGGQLHNEQF
NA,TRBV18,TRBJ1-2,ASSTGTGSYGYT
NA,TRBV15,TRBJ2-2,ATSLAADTGELF
few,TRBV2,TRBJ1-3,ASRRQGYSGNTIY
few,TRBV6-5,TRBJ2-7,ASSELAGAPQY
few,TRBV5-4,TRBJ1-5,ASSLDSQPQH
few,TRBV4-2,TRBJ1-2,ASSQDSRGGGYT
NA,TRBV7-2,TRBJ2-3,ASSLEAAGGGDTQY
few,TRBV28,TRBJ2-1,ASRTSPGGGLYNEQF
NA,TRBV7-2,TRBJ2-2,ASSFTSNTGELF
NA,TRBV14,TRBJ2-1,ASSQARDFYNEQF
NA,TRBV2,TRBJ1-4,ASRVGTGKEKLF
NA,TRBV7-2,TRBJ1-1,ASSPIQRGLNTEAF
few,TRBV29-1,TRBJ2-4,SASGTSGRAKNIQY
few,TRBV11-2,TRBJ2-7,ASSLAFTGGYEQY
many,TRBV6-5,TRBJ1-2,ASSLGGAGYT
NA,TRBV7-9,NA,ASSPSGQIIAYEQY
few,TRBV4-3,TRBJ2-3,ASSQDSNTDTQY
NA,TRBV2,TRBJ2-2,ASSERTGELF
few,TRBV7-2,TRBJ2-5,ASSFLDRGHRETQY
NA,TRBV27,TRBJ2-3,ASSLTLAGDTQY
many,TRBV25-1,TRBJ2-6,ASSVTGANVLT
NA,TRBV28,TRBJ1-5,ASSLPERDRGYQPQH
NA,TRBV12-1,TRBJ2-2,ASSPRSGGPTGELF
NA,TRBV4-1,TRBJ2-7,ASSQRQKYEQY
few,TRBV27,TRBJ1-1,ASSFLGQGRAF
NA,TRBV19,TRBJ1-5,ASSIRHRGNQPQH
NA,TRBV5-1,TRBJ2-7,ASSLDLTGRLHEQY
NA,TRBV7-9,TRBJ1-1,ASSPRQGVNTEAF
NA,TRBV15,TRBJ2-3,ATSSLISEGTDTQY
few,TRBV27,TRBJ2-4,ASSSTTLAKNIQY
NA,TRBV6-1,TRBJ1-3,ASSEYTVSGNTIY
few,TRBV4-2,TRBJ2-7,ASSQEGRGTYEQY
few,TRBV7-2,TRBJ2-3,ASSPGLASDTQY
NA,TRBV29-1,TRBJ2-7,SVAGTGVSSYEQY
NA,TRBV7-2,TRBJ1-4,ASSLGGQGKKLF